A single sample is the source of the 10 T cell receptor beta chains below, sequenced in a study of CD8+ T cells in alopecia areata. Scientists pooled cutaneous lymph node cells and sorted them on CD4, CD8alpha, NKG2D, NKG2ACE and other markers. Investigators isolated RNA and reverse transcribed it into cDNA to act as the sequencing template. TCRdb's copy holds only in-frame clones and misses some; the assay was immunoSEQ multiplex PCR. This repertoire holds over 250,000 clones, and none appear only once. The source material was CD4+ T cells sorted from a lymph node. The receptors originated from a C3H/HeJ mouse with alopecia areata. These mice share the MHC haplotype H2-k.

To note about this clone: Gene and germline names: mouse. The read ends 4 residues shy of where the CDR3 ends; the end is completed using the germline J gene. Other DNA sequences from this sample encode an identical CDR3 as well. This chain links TRBV13-2 with TRBJ2-1; 8 bases fit TRBD1. J lost 5 bases, V lost 0 bases, and 1 base had no gene match. Germline V gene data show CDR1 as NNHNN and CDR2 as SYGAGS (reference sequence). The CDR3 has 14 residues. This CDR3 reads CASGDAGGDAEQFF. CDR3 DNA, as far as it was read: TGTGCCAGCGGTGATGCAGGGGGCGATGCT.

This clone showed up just a few times. The gene symbols are mouse symbols. The read finishes 3 residues shy of the CDR3 end, and the germline J gene is used to complete it. V is TRBV13-3 and J is TRBJ1-6; 11 nucleotides align to TRBD1. TRBJ1-6 is given ORF status, its function remaining uncertain. This CDR3 region has 15 residues. The V and J ends lost 4 bases and 6 bases, in that order; junction bases with no gene match: 3. From germline, CDR1 is NNHDY and CDR2 SYVADS. The CDR3 reads CASSRTGGGNSPLYF. CDR3 bases read: TGTGCCAGCAGTAGGACAGGGGGCGGTAATTCGCCC.

Concerning this clone itself: The gene names given are mouse names. The read halts 4 residues ahead of the CDR3 end, with the missing end drawn from the germline J gene. Within the sample, other DNA sequences also encode this same CDR3. This chain connects TRBV5 to TRBJ2-3, with D perhaps matching TRBD2 (7 bases). Trimming stripped 0 bases from V and 0 bases from J, with 10 bases between. Germline V gene sequence: CDR1 LGHNA, CDR2 YNLKQL (reference sequence). The CDR3 spans 16 residues. CDR3 protein: CASSQDLGASAETLYF. CDR3 DNA (partial): TGTGCCAGCAGCCAAGACCTGGGGGCTAGTGCAGAA.

Concerning this clone itself: The gene symbols are mouse symbols. The CDR3 end lies 4 residues beyond the end of the read and is filled in from the germline J gene. The sample holds other DNA sequences that translate to the same CDR3. The chain uses TRBV19 and TRBJ2-2; 9 nucleotides match TRBD1. This CDR3 comprises 14 residues. CDR1 FNHDT and CDR2 SITEND come from the germline V gene (reference sequence). J was trimmed by 2 bases and V by 5 bases; bases with no gene match: 1. The CDR3 DNA, read in part, is TGTGCCAGCAGGGACAGGGGTAACACCGGG. Amino acids: CASRDRGNTG. Given in full, the CDR3 is CASRDRGNTGQLYF.

As regards this clone: These gene names are mouse names. The observed sequence ends 4 residues before the CDR3 terminus, with the missing tail filled in from the germline J gene. The chain uses TRBV19 and TRBJ2-2, with TRBD2 matching 12 bases. The length of the CDR3 is 15 residues. The J segment lost 5 bases and the V segment lost 6 bases, leaving 5 bases of the junction unmatched. CDR1 is FNHDT, CDR2 SITEND, per germline (reference sequence). CDR3 bases read: TGTGCCAGCACTCCGGGACTGGGGGGAACCGGG. This codes for CASTPGLGGTG. The full CDR3 protein is CASTPGLGGTGQLYF.

Note on this clone: Each gene name is a mouse one. The read stops 4 residues short of the end of the CDR3; the missing end is completed from the germline J gene. The same CDR3 can be traced to other DNA sequences in this sample. The rearrangement uses TRBV19 and TRBJ1-2; TRBD1 aligns across 7 bases. The length of the CDR3 is 13 residues. The V segment lost 2 bases and the J segment 2 bases; nucleotides outside the gene matches: 0. CDR1 and CDR2 (germline): FNHDT, SITEND (reference sequence). The CDR3 here is CASSMTGNSDYTF. CDR3 bases read: TGTGCCAGCAGTATGACAGGGAACTCC.

Regarding this clone: The listed genes are named as in mouse. The observed sequence ends 4 residues before the CDR3 terminus, with the missing tail filled in from the germline J gene. This sequence joins TRBV1 and TRBJ2-5, with 12 bases matching TRBD1. Germline-derived CDR1 and CDR2 are NSQYPW and LRSPGD (reference sequence). CDR3 length: 15 amino acids. The CDR3 loop is CTCSGGQGAKDTQYF. The CDR3 bases that were read are TGCACCTGCAGTGGGGGACAGGGGGCGAAGGAC. The full variable domain, its missing parts supplied by reference TRBV1 and TRBJ2-5, is VTLLEQNPRWRLVPRGQAVNLRCILKNSQYPWMSWYQQDLQKQLQWLFTLRSPGDKEVKSLPGADYLATRVTDTELRLQVANMSQGRTLYCTCSGGQGAKDTQYFGPGTRLLVL.

In this sample, this clone turned up a few times. Gene names are the mouse ones. The sequence runs out 4 residues before the end of the CDR3; the remainder is reconstructed from the germline J gene. The chain has TRBV13-1 and TRBJ2-1; 10 nucleotides line up with TRBD2. The J segment lost 0 bases and the V segment lost 3 bases, leaving 3 bases of the junction unmatched. The CDR3 is 16 amino acids. CDR1 NSHNY and CDR2 SYGAGN come from the germline V gene. The CDR3 bases that were read are TGTGCCAGCAGTGTTGACTGGGGGGTTAACTATGCT. Protein sequence: CASSVDWGVNYA. The CDR3 in full is CASSVDWGVNYAEQFF.

The table lists this clone with a few counts. Each gene name is a mouse one. The CDR3 goes on 3 residues after the read ends, and that part is filled in from the germline J gene. The chain is built from TRBV1 and TRBJ1-6, with unresolved D. TRBJ1-6 is sorted into the ORF group, with uncertain function. Germline V gene sequence: CDR1 NSQYPW, CDR2 LRSPGD (reference sequence). The CDR3 totals 12 residues. CDR3 bases read: TGCACCTGCAGTGCAGATGAAACAATC. This sequence encodes CTCSADETI. The CDR3 in its entirety is CTCSADETILYF.

With regard to this clone: Gene and germline names: mouse. The read ends 4 residues before the CDR3 terminus; that terminus is restored from the germline J gene. The chain carries TRBV13-2 and TRBJ2-3; the match to TRBD1 covers 12 bases. The trim removed 4 bases at V and 0 bases at J, leaving 6 bases unmatched. This CDR3 spans 17 amino acids. Germline V gene data show CDR1 as NNHNN and CDR2 as SYGAGS (reference sequence). CDR3 in amino acids: CASGRDRGRESAETLYF. Partial CDR3 DNA: TGTGCCAGCGGTCGGGACAGGGGGCGCGAAAGTGCAGAA.